The 30 T cell receptor beta chains below all came from one sample that was sequenced in a study of cytomegalovirus exposure and HLA in healthy donors. PCR primers comprised 60 Vbeta and 13 Jbeta primers. The method was immunoSEQ multiplex PCR; TCRdb's version includes in-frame clones alone and lacks a portion of them. There are around 160,000 clones in the sample; roughly 65% occur only once, and approximately 4.5% lies in the top ten. Sequencing was carried out using PBMCs. These receptors came from a woman between 18 and 29 years old in good health and CMV-seropositive.

This clone was detected only a few times. V gene TRBV4-3 combines with J gene TRBJ2-1, with TRBD1 as a possible D gene (5 bases). V lost 0 bases to trimming and J lost 0 bases, with 9 bases between them. There are 16 residues in the CDR3. From germline, CDR1 is LGHNA and CDR2 YSLEER. CDR3 DNA: TGCGCCAGCAGCCAAGACAGGGTTAGCTCCTACAATGAGCAGTTCTTC. It translates to CASSQDRVSSYNEQFF.

The V call is TRBV5-1, the J call TRBJ2-7, with TRBD1 identical over 8 bases. This CDR3 is built from 14 residues. From germline, CDR1 is SGHRS and CDR2 YFSETQ. Losses at the gene ends were 2 bases for V and 4 bases for J; bases not matched to a gene: 5. CDR3 sequence (DNA): TGCGCCAGCAGCTTAGGACAGGGACCATACGAGCAGTACTTC. Amino acids: CASSLGQGPYEQYF. The whole variable domain, filled in from reference TRBV5-1 and TRBJ2-7, reads KAGVTQTPRYLIKTRGQQVTLSCSPISGHRSVSWYQQTPGQGLQFLFEYFSETQRNKGNFPGRFSGRQFSNSRSEMNVSTLELGDSALYLCASSLGQGPYEQYFGPGTRLTVT.

This clone was detected a few times. V and J are TRBV6-1 and TRBJ1-3, with 8 bases aligning to TRBD1. The CDR3 extends over 16 amino acids. The germline V gene encodes CDR1 MNHNS and CDR2 SASEGT. V was clipped by 2 bases and J by 4 bases; unmatched bases: 7. CDR3 protein: CASSEHLGQGGNTIYF. The CDR3 nucleotides are TGTGCCAGCAGTGAACACCTAGGACAGGGAGGAAACACCATATATTTT.

Only a few counts were recorded for this clone. This chain connects TRBV30 to TRBJ2-7; TRBD2 matches at 7 bases. Germline loops: CDR1 GTSNPN, CDR2 SVGIG (reference sequence). Trimming at V came to 2 bases and at J to 11 bases, leaving 9 bases not matched to a gene. This CDR3 is 12 amino acids long. In nucleotides, the CDR3 is TGTGCCTGGAGTCAACAAGGGAGGGCCAAGTACTTC. This sequence encodes CAWSQQGRAKYF.

The rearrangement joins TRBV7-2 to TRBJ1-5; 9 bases are shared with TRBD1. V was clipped by 5 bases and J by 3 bases; unmatched bases: 2. The CDR3 covers 14 residues. From germline, CDR1 is SGHTA and CDR2 FQGNSA. The CDR3 is CASSGQGINQPQHF. CDR3 coding DNA: TGTGCCAGCAGCGGACAGGGGATCAATCAGCCCCAGCATTTT.

This clone was counted between two and nine times. Here the CDR3 reads CASSPSAGLAPSAQYF. The CDR3 DNA follows: TGTGCCAGCAGCCCCTCCGCGGGACTAGCCCCATCCGCGCAGTATTTT. The rearrangement joins TRBV7-2 to TRBJ2-3; 9 bases fit TRBD2. Germline lookup yields CDR1 SGHTA and CDR2 FQGNSA. The CDR3 consists of 16 residues. Trimming removed 5 bases from V and 10 bases from J; junction bases left unmatched: 16.

The chain links TRBV6-1 to TRBJ1-1; 8 bases match TRBD1. The CDR3 extends over 13 amino acids. Per the germline V gene, CDR1 is MNHNS and CDR2 is SASEGT. J was trimmed by 0 bases and V by 8 bases; bases with no gene match: 2. As DNA, the CDR3 is TGTGCCAGCCCGGACAGGGTGAACACTGAAGCTTTCTTT. Translated, it gives CASPDRVNTEAFF.

The chain joins TRBV9 to TRBJ2-3; D is unresolved. The CDR3 is made up of 13 amino acids. The germline V and J ends were trimmed by 0 bases and 9 bases, with 11 bases remaining between them. The germline CDR1 and CDR2 sequences are SGDLS and YYNGEE. The CDR3 is CASSVANSETQYF. The CDR3 DNA follows: TGTGCCAGCAGCGTAGCTAATAGTGAGACGCAGTATTTT.

This sequence joins TRBV14 and TRBJ1-3, with D tentatively TRBD1 (5 bases). The CDR3 is made up of 13 amino acids. Germline loops: CDR1 SGHDN, CDR2 FVKESK. V gave up 6 bases and J gave up 8 bases, with 14 bases separating them. CDR3 in DNA: TGTGCCAGCAGTAAGGGGTCCGGAGACACCATATATTTT. Translating gives CASSKGSGDTIYF.

CDR3 amino acids: CSVEPGQGYEQYF. Written as DNA, the CDR3 is TGCAGCGTGGAGCCGGGACAGGGCTACGAGCAGTACTTC. The gene calls are TRBV29-1 and TRBJ2-5; 9 nucleotides agree with TRBD1. The better agreement between TRBJ2-7 and the DNA end casts doubt on the J call. CDR1 is SQVTM and CDR2 is ANQGSEA in the germline V gene. The CDR3 covers 13 residues.

The chain joins TRBV7-2 to TRBJ1-1; 8 bases are shared with TRBD1. Germline loops: CDR1 SGHTA, CDR2 FQGNSA. V shed 4 bases and J 5 bases; nucleotides not matched to a gene: 0. CDR3 length: 12 amino acids. CDR3 sequence: CASSYRGTEAFF. Written as DNA, the CDR3 is TGTGCCAGCAGCTACAGGGGGACTGAAGCTTTCTTT.

This sequence joins TRBV7-2 and TRBJ2-3, with D possibly TRBD2 on 5 matching bases. V was pared by 1 base and J by 2 bases, with 10 bases between. Germline V gene sequence: CDR1 SGHTA, CDR2 FQGNSA. The CDR3 sequence is 15 residues long. The CDR3 sequence: CASSLGSTNTDTQYF. The DNA for the CDR3 is TGTGCCAGCAGCTTAGGATCGACTAACACAGATACGCAGTATTTT.

This clone was seen a few times. This chain connects TRBV11-2 to TRBJ2-7; 7 bases are shared with TRBD1. CDR1 is SGHAT and CDR2 is FQNNGV in the germline V gene. The CDR3 totals 14 residues. Trimming removed 5 bases from V and 3 bases from J; junction bases left unmatched: 7. CDR3 in amino acids: CASSQGQLNYEQYF. The DNA for the CDR3 is TGTGCCAGCAGCCAGGGACAGCTGAACTACGAGCAGTACTTC.

Comment on this clone: The sample holds other DNA sequences that translate to the same CDR3. This chain links TRBV7-8 with TRBJ1-2; tentative D call: TRBD1 (5 bases). The CDR3 runs to 14 residues. CDR1 and CDR2 from the germline V gene are SGHVS and FQNEAQ. V was shortened by 0 bases and J by 8 bases, with 13 bases between the two germline ends. CDR3 in DNA: TGTGCCAGCAGCTTAGCAGCGGGACGATCGGGCTACACCTTC. Translated: CASSLAAGRSGYTF.

The chain combines TRBV7-3 with TRBJ2-1; 7 nucleotides agree with TRBD2. Germline-derived CDR1 and CDR2 are SGHTA and FQGTGA. V shed 3 bases and J 5 bases; nucleotides not matched to a gene: 1. The CDR3 length is 13 residues. This CDR3 is CASSFLADNEQFF. The CDR3 DNA reads as TGTGCCAGCAGCTTTCTAGCGGACAATGAGCAGTTCTTC.

The chain recombines TRBV30 with TRBJ2-7, with 7 bases that match TRBD2. Trimming removed 4 bases from V and 3 bases from J; junction bases left unmatched: 3. Germline V gene data show CDR1 as GTSNPN and CDR2 as SVGIG (reference sequence). This CDR3 is built from 12 residues. CDR3 residues: CAWIGGDYEQYF. The CDR3 coding sequence is TGTGCCTGGATTGGGGGGGACTACGAGCAGTACTTC.

Only a few counts were recorded for this clone. This chain links TRBV28 with TRBJ1-2; no clear D. CDR1 is MDHEN and CDR2 is SYDVKM in the germline V gene. V lost 6 bases and J lost 8, with 16 bases in between. The CDR3 sequence is 13 residues long. The CDR3 sequence: CASSLGEARGYTF. CDR3 coding DNA: TGTGCCAGCAGCCTCGGGGAGGCGAGGGGCTACACCTTC.

The rearrangement joins TRBV30 to TRBJ1-1, with D uncertain. This CDR3 comprises 11 residues. CDR1 GTSNPN and CDR2 SVGIG come from the germline V gene (reference sequence). V gave up 2 bases and J gave up 11 bases, with 12 bases separating them. CDR3 DNA sequence: TGTGCCTGGAGTAATAATTGGAGCGCTTTCTTT. Translation gives CAWSNNWSAFF.

The rearrangement joins TRBV5-1 to TRBJ2-5; 9 bases map to TRBD2. The J call may be faulty, since TRBJ2-7 better matches the DNA end. Germline V gene lookup returns CDR1 SGHRS and CDR2 YFSETQ. This CDR3 has 16 residues. CDR3: CASSLGASGAIYEQYF. CDR3 nucleotide sequence: TGCGCCAGCAGCTTGGGTGCTAGCGGGGCCATCTACGAGCAGTACTTC.

This clone has just one count. The DNA for the CDR3 is TGTGCCAGCAGTGATATAGGTGGGACAGGGAGAGGCTACACCTTC. It is translated as CASSDIGGTGRGYTF. The J gene is TRBJ1-2, the V gene TRBV2, with 9 positions matching TRBD1. The germline V gene encodes CDR1 SNHLY and CDR2 FYNNEI. The length of the CDR3 is 15 residues. J gave up 8 bases and V 3 bases, and 10 bases lay outside the gene matches.

V usage is TRBV4-1 and J usage is TRBJ1-2; D unresolved. This CDR3 contains 13 residues. CDR1 and CDR2 from the germline V gene are MGHRA and YSYEKL. V lost 1 base to trimming and J lost 4 bases, with 7 bases between them. The CDR3: CASSQAPSYGYTF. The CDR3 nucleotides read TGCGCCAGCAGCCAAGCCCCCAGCTATGGCTACACCTTC.

The J gene is TRBJ1-1, the V gene TRBV27; D perhaps matches TRBD1 (6 bases). CDR1 and CDR2 from the germline V gene are MNHEY and SMNVEV (reference sequence). V lost 2 bases and J 4 bases, leaving 11 bases between the germline ends. The CDR3 loop spans 14 amino acids. This chain's CDR3 is CASSLRQGFTEAFF. CDR3 DNA sequence: TGTGCCAGCAGTTTAAGGCAGGGGTTCACTGAAGCTTTCTTT.

This clone was counted a single time. The chain employs TRBV10-3 and TRBJ2-1; 10 nucleotides align to TRBD2. Germline loops: CDR1 ENHRY, CDR2 SYGVKD. The V segment lost 6 bases and the J segment 12 bases; nucleotides outside the gene matches: 8. The CDR3 covers 13 residues. The CDR3 spells CAISEGASGRQFF. CDR3 in DNA: TGTGCCATCAGCGAGGGAGCTAGCGGGAGGCAGTTCTTC.

This sequence joins TRBV29-1 and TRBJ2-7, with 7 positions matching TRBD1. Germline values: CDR1 SQVTM, CDR2 ANQGSEA. The CDR3 consists of 13 residues. The V gene end was trimmed by 6 bases and the J gene end by 2 bases; junction bases not matched to a gene: 7. The CDR3 here is CSVGQATPYEQYF. The DNA for the CDR3 is TGCAGCGTCGGACAGGCCACCCCCTACGAGCAGTACTTC.

The V and J genes are TRBV28 and TRBJ1-1, with a tentative D call TRBD1 (6 bases). This CDR3 is built from 12 residues. V lost 2 bases and J 6 bases, leaving 7 bases between the germline ends. Germline CDR1 reads MDHEN; CDR2 reads SYDVKM. Written as DNA, the CDR3 is TGTGCCAGCAGTTTAGCAGGGGCTGAAGCTTTCTTT. Protein: CASSLAGAEAFF.

This clone was recorded a few times. J is TRBJ2-3 and V is TRBV2, with D possibly TRBD2 on 6 matching bases. Trimming shortened V by 7 bases and J by 0 bases, and 20 bases separated the two germline ends. Germline CDR1 and CDR2: SNHLY and FYNNEI. CDR3 length equals 17 residues. Written as DNA, the CDR3 is TGTGCCAGCACCAGGGACTCCCGCACCAGGAGCACAGATACGCAGTATTTT. Its translation: CASTRDSRTRSTDTQYF.

The V gene is TRBV6-5, the J gene TRBJ2-1; D is unclear. The CDR3 totals 13 residues. Germline V gene data show CDR1 as MNHEY and CDR2 as SVGAGI. Deletions cut 0 bases from V and 5 bases from J, with 5 bases between. Here the CDR3 DNA reads TGTGCCAGCAGTTACTCGAGTAACAATGAGCAGTTCTTC. Its translation is CASSYSSNNEQFF.

The chain joins TRBV7-2 to TRBJ2-5; 8 bases map to TRBD1. From germline, CDR1 is SGHTA and CDR2 FQGNSA. J lost 11 bases, V lost 5 bases, and 22 bases had no gene match. This CDR3 is built from 17 residues. The CDR3 nucleotides read TGTGCCAGCAGCGTAAGGCGTTTAGGACAGGGTATTTCTGAGCAGTACTTC. Translated: CASSVRRLGQGISEQYF.

The chain combines TRBV2 with TRBJ1-5, with no clear D. CDR3 length: 15 amino acids. V lost 7 bases, J lost 0 bases, and 13 bases lay in between. Germline loops: CDR1 SNHLY, CDR2 FYNNEI. DNA for the CDR3: TGTGCCAGCAAGGGCAGGACTTATAGCAATCAGCCCCAGCATTTT. Encoded protein: CASKGRTYSNQPQHF.

V and J are TRBV7-3 and TRBJ2-5; a weak D match, TRBD2 (5 bases). The CDR3 is 17 residues long. Deletions cut 4 bases from V and 11 bases from J, with 29 bases between. Germline-derived CDR1 and CDR2 are SGHTA and FQGTGA. CDR3 loop: CASSSPRRAQEVSEQYF. The CDR3, as DNA: TGTGCCAGCAGCTCCCCCCGCCGGGCCCAGGAGGTAAGTGAGCAGTACTTC.